Listed below are T cell receptor beta chains from one sample, sequenced in a study of human T cells and chemical hapten exposure. Each CDR3 protein gets one entry after TCRdb re-called the RACE reads with MiXCR. This table holds more than 95,000 distinct CDR3 sequences, roughly an eighth found once. The input for sequencing was whole blood, taken in connection with sensitization to the hapten diphenylcyclopropenone (DPC). The source is a woman between 50 and 59 years old with alopecia areata. Some clones in this sample may be carry-over from other donors' samples. CDR3s include the opening cysteine and the closing phenylalanine or tryptophan. The D gene is left open where the match is weak. Clone sizes are given selectively: once, few, many, or a class where the clone is expanded.

J,V,D,size,DNA,CDR3
TRBJ2-7,TRBV24-1,-,few,TGTGCCACCAGTGACGCCAGGGAGACCTACGAGCAGTACTTC,CATSDARETYEQYF
TRBJ1-2,TRBV12-3/TRBV12-4,-,few,TGTGCCAGCAGTACTGGACGGAACTATGGCTACACCTTC,CASSTGRNYGYTF
TRBJ2-2,TRBV7-2,-,many,TGTGCGGTTGGCACCGGGGAGCTGTTTTTT,CAVGTGELFF
TRBJ2-7,TRBV4-2,TRBD2,many,TGTGCCAGCAGCCGTCTAGGGACTAGCGGGCCCTACGAGCAGTACTTC,CASSRLGTSGPYEQYF
TRBJ1-5,TRBV28,-,-,TGTGCCAGCAGGTCAAAAGAGGTCCCCTTTGGGGATCAGCCCCAGCATTTT,CASRSKEVPFGDQPQHF
TRBJ2-3,TRBV20-1,-,-,TGCAGTGCTAGGAGGGCTAGCGGCACAGATACGCAGTATTTT,CSARRASGTDTQYF
TRBJ1-5,TRBV19,-,many,TGTGCCAGTGGAGGGGGGAAGCCCCAGCATTTT,CASGGGKPQHF
TRBJ2-1,TRBV29-1,-,-,TGCAGCGCCCCTCGTGGGGGGCAGCAGTTCTTC,CSAPRGGQQFF
TRBJ1-5,TRBV7-6,TRBD1,-,TGTGCCAGCAGCTCCAGACAGGGGAACAATCAGCCCCAGCATTTT,CASSSRQGNNQPQHF
TRBJ1-4,TRBV4-1,-,few,TGCGCCAGCAGCCAAGGTGTCCGCTTATGGGAAAAACTGTTTTTT,CASSQGVRLWEKLFF
TRBJ1-1,TRBV29-1,-,many,TGCAGCGTACAATTTGCCCACCGGGACACGAACACTGAAGCTTTCTTT,CSVQFAHRDTNTEAFF
TRBJ2-1,TRBV12-3/TRBV12-4,TRBD1,many,TGTGCCAGCAGTCCGAACAGGGGGAAGAGGCTATCCTACAATGAGCAGTTCTTC,CASSPNRGKRLSYNEQFF
TRBJ1-2,TRBV6-5,-,few,TGTGCCAGCAGTTCTGACAGGTCCTATGGCTACACCTTC,CASSSDRSYGYTF
TRBJ2-7,TRBV20-1,-,-,TGCAGTGCTCCCGGGATCAGCTCCTACGAGCAGTACTTC,CSAPGISSYEQYF
TRBJ2-3,TRBV5-1,-,many,TGCGCGAGCCGACCGACAGTACGCACAGATACGCAGTATTTT,CASRPTVRTDTQYF
TRBJ2-1,TRBV11-2,TRBD2,few,TGTGCCAGCAGCCCACGGACTAGCGGGATACAATGGGGTGAGCAGTTCTTC,CASSPRTSGIQWGEQFF
TRBJ2-7,TRBV5-1,TRBD2,many,TGCGCCAGCAGCCCCGGGACTATAAGGAGCTCCTACGAGCAGTACTTC,CASSPGTIRSSYEQYF
TRBJ2-1,TRBV2,TRBD1,-,TGTGCCAGCACCGGACAGGGCAGCTCCTACAATGAGCAGTTCTTC,CASTGQGSSYNEQFF
TRBJ2-3,TRBV7-9,-,many,TGTGCCAGCAACCCCGGACCCCCGGGAGATACGCAGTATTTT,CASNPGPPGDTQYF
TRBJ1-2,TRBV29-1,-,few,TGCAGCGTTGGAACCGTCGGTGGCTATGGCTACACCTTC,CSVGTVGGYGYTF
TRBJ2-7,TRBV7-6,-,-,TGTGCCAGCAGCTCTTCACCGACAGGTCGCCCTTACGAGCAGTACTTC,CASSSSPTGRPYEQYF
TRBJ2-6,TRBV25-1,-,many,TGTGCCAGCAGTCTCTCGACTGGGGCCAACGTCCTGACTTTC,CASSLSTGANVLTF
TRBJ2-3,TRBV6-2/TRBV6-3,TRBD2,few,TGTGCCAGCAGTGCATCGGGAGGAAGGTCAGATACGCAGTATTTT,CASSASGGRSDTQYF
TRBJ2-3,TRBV6-2/TRBV6-3,-,many,TGTGCCAGCAGTTACTCCCTAGCAAGGGATACGCAGTATTTT,CASSYSLARDTQYF
TRBJ1-1,TRBV29-1,TRBD1,few,TGCAGCGTTGAGTCGGGACAGGGGGCTCGAGCTTTCTTT,CSVESGQGARAFF
TRBJ1-1,TRBV7-2,-,few,TGTGCCTCTCGATTCCTGGAGAGTGAAGCTTTCTTT,CASRFLESEAFF
TRBJ1-2,TRBV28,TRBD1,few,TGTGCCAGCAGCGGACAGGGGTTGGGCTATGGCTACACCTTC,CASSGQGLGYGYTF
TRBJ2-1,TRBV7-2,-,many,TGTGCCAGCTCCGGTAAGGGAGGCAATGAGCAGTTCTTC,CASSGKGGNEQFF
TRBJ1-4,TRBV12-3/TRBV12-4,-,-,TGTGCCAGCAGTCCCTCTCAGACGGCAACTAATGAAAAACTGTTTTTT,CASSPSQTATNEKLFF
TRBJ2-7,TRBV6-1,-,-,TGTGCCAGCGAAGCCGGTCTGTTCGGGCAGTACTTC,CASEAGLFGQYF
TRBJ1-5,TRBV9,-,few,TGTGCCAGCAGCAGAGGGGGGATCAGCAATCAGCCCCAGCATTTT,CASSRGGISNQPQHF
TRBJ2-7,TRBV29-1,TRBD2,many,TGCAGCGTTGAAGAACGGAGGAGCGGGAGCTACGAGCAGTACTTC,CSVEERRSGSYEQYF
TRBJ2-2,TRBV3-1,TRBD2,many,TGTGCCAGCAGCCAAGATCACGGGAGGGCCGGCACCGGGGAGCTGTTTTTT,CASSQDHGRAGTGELFF
TRBJ2-5,TRBV9,TRBD2,-,TGTGCCAGCAGCGTAAAGAGTACGGCGGGAGGGTGGGAGACCCAGTACTTC,CASSVKSTAGGWETQYF
TRBJ2-7,TRBV18,-,-,TGTGCCAGCTCACCACAGTCTTCCGGAGAGCAGTACTTC,CASSPQSSGEQYF
TRBJ2-3,TRBV12-3/TRBV12-4,-,-,TGTGCCAGCAGTTTAAGTGGGGGGCCACGCACAGATACGCAGTATTTT,CASSLSGGPRTDTQYF
TRBJ1-2,TRBV3-1,-,many,TGTGCCAGCAGCCCAAAAACCGGAACTGTTAACTATGGCTACACCTTC,CASSPKTGTVNYGYTF
TRBJ1-6,TRBV4-1,-,-,TGCGCCACCTCCCCGGAGGTAGGCTCACCCCTCCACTTT,CATSPEVGSPLHF
TRBJ1-4,TRBV20-1,TRBD1,-,TGCAGTGCTAGAGCGATACAGGGGGCAACTAATGAAAAACTGTTTTTT,CSARAIQGATNEKLFF
TRBJ2-7,TRBV7-2,TRBD1,-,TGTGCCAGCAGCGACAGGACAGGGACGGGGTACGAGCAGTACTTC,CASSDRTGTGYEQYF
TRBJ2-3,TRBV5-6,TRBD2,-,TGTGCCAGCAGCTTAAGGACTAGAAGGAGCGCAGATACGCAGTATTTT,CASSLRTRRSADTQYF
TRBJ1-2,TRBV18,-,-,TGTGCCAGCTCACTGACAGAAGAATATGGCTACACCTTC,CASSLTEEYGYTF
TRBJ2-7,TRBV18,TRBD1,few,TGTGGCAGCTCACGAACCGGGACAGGGACCTACGAGCAGTACTTC,CGSSRTGTGTYEQYF
TRBJ2-1,TRBV20-1,TRBD2,-,TGCAGCCCCCTTAGCGGGGAATACAATGAGCAGTTCTTC,CSPLSGEYNEQFF
TRBJ1-3,TRBV20-1,-,-,TGCAGTGCTAGAGATAGTGAAGGGTACTCTGGAAACACCATATATTTT,CSARDSEGYSGNTIYF